This T cell receptor (beta chain) came from a study of T-cell memory formation after mild COVID-19. The study's findings and limits: Day 37-peaking second-wave clones had unconfirmed SARS-CoV-2 specificity.

The CDR3 has 16 residues. V lost 4 bases, J lost 2 bases, and 8 bases stayed unmatched. Germline loops: CDR1 SEHNR, CDR2 FQNEAQ (reference sequence). This clonotype was recorded a few times. Its target is not known. TCRdb reanalysed the 5' RACE reads using MiXCR and keeps one entry per CDR3 protein. The data contain about 610,000 distinct CDR3 sequences, 17% of them singletons. The chain recombines TRBV7-9 with TRBJ2-7; TRBD1 matches at 10 bases. What was sequenced was PBMCs or a T cell subset sorted from them (not recorded which). The TCR sequence derives from an adult woman who had mild COVID-19 (a few samples of this study predate the infection). Cell type and time point are not known. CDR3 sequence (DNA): TGTGCCAGCAGCTCCCTGGGGACAGGGGACACCTACGAGCAGTACTTC. Its protein is CASSSLGTGDTYEQYF.